Listed below are T cell receptor beta chains from one sample, sequenced in a study of shared clonotypes between healthy human individuals. Repertoires were generated with immunoSEQ multiplex PCR, while TCRdb's copy carries only in-frame clones and drops some. The sample has some 1.4 million clones, around 97% seen once. The source material was naive CD4+ T cells sorted from blood. The receptors derive from a man younger than 40 in good health. The CDR3 runs from the conserved cysteine through the conserved F or W. The D gene is left open where the match is weak. Only some rows state a clone size, as once, few, many or a class for expanded clones.

clone_size d_call j_call v_call cdr3_nt cdr3_aa
- - TRBJ2-7 TRBV5-1 TGCGCCAGCACCTCCGGGGGCCGGTCCGAGGGGCAGTACTTC CASTSGGRSEGQYF
- - TRBJ1-1 TRBV28 TGTGCCAGCAGTTTACAAAGCGGCGGCCCGGTGTTT CASSLQSGGPVF
- TRBD2 TRBJ2-7 TRBV7-2 TGTGCCAGCAGCTTAGCGACTGGACTAGGTCTCTACGAGCAGTACTTC CASSLATGLGLYEQYF
- - TRBJ2-5 TRBV10-3 TGTGCCATCAGTGAGACAGGAGAACAAGAGACCCAGTACTTC CAISETGEQETQYF
- - TRBJ2-1 TRBV7-9 TGTGCCAGCAGCCCAGAAGGCAGACGGAGCTCCTACAATGAGCAGTTCTTC CASSPEGRRSSYNEQFF
- - TRBJ2-7 TRBV5-6 TGTGCCAGCAGCGCAGCCTACGAGCAGTACTTC CASSAAYEQYF
once TRBD2 TRBJ2-7 TRBV30 TGTGCCTGGGGGCCACCGACTAGCGGGTGTACCTTCTACGAGCAGTACTTC CAWGPPTSGCTFYEQYF
- TRBD1 TRBJ1-1 TRBV10-3 TGTGCCATTACCCCGACAGGGGCCGGGAACACTGAAGCTTTCTTT CAITPTGAGNTEAFF
- TRBD2 TRBJ2-1 TRBV7-9 TGTGCCAGCAGCTCCGGGACTAGCGGGAGAGGATTGGGCAATGAGCAGTTCTTC CASSSGTSGRGLGNEQFF
- TRBD2 TRBJ2-1 TRBV5-4 TGTGCCAGCAGCCGGGGGGGAATCACCTACAATGAGCAGTTCTTC CASSRGGITYNEQFF
- TRBD1 TRBJ2-1 TRBV18 TGTGCCAGCTCACCGACAGGGGACTCCTACAATGAGCAGTTCTTC CASSPTGDSYNEQFF
- TRBD2 TRBJ2-7 TRBV9 TGTGCCAGCAGCGTAGGGGGGACTACTTACGAGCAGTACTTC CASSVGGTTYEQYF
- TRBD1 TRBJ2-4 TRBV25-1 TGTGCCAGCCGAGGGACAGGGACCCCTATAGCCAAAAACATTCAGTACTTC CASRGTGTPIAKNIQYF
- - TRBJ2-5 TRBV5-1 TGCGCCAGCAGCCTTTTCCCAGCCCCGACGGAGACCCAGTACTTC CASSLFPAPTETQYF
- TRBD2 TRBJ2-7 TRBV5-6 TGTGCCAGCAGCTCAGATAGCGGGAGGGTCTACGAGCAGTACTTC CASSSDSGRVYEQYF
- TRBD1 TRBJ1-3 TRBV28 TGTGCCAGCAGTCTCCTACCGGGACAGGGAACCTCGGGAAACACCATATATTTT CASSLLPGQGTSGNTIYF
- TRBD1 TRBJ1-2 TRBV19 TGTGCCAGTATTGATGGGACAGGACGTGGCTACACCTTC CASIDGTGRGYTF
- - TRBJ2-7 TRBV5-1 TGCGCCAGCAGCTTGGCCGGCGGGAACTACGAGCAGTACTTC CASSLAGGNYEQYF